A selection of T cell receptor beta chains follows, all from one sample in a study of identical twins. Using its own MiXCR run on the 5' RACE reads, TCRdb lists one record per CDR3 protein. Found here are around 680,000 distinct CDR3 sequences, under 9% of them singletons; the top ten hold 0.98%. This sample was also put to use in a study of yellow fever vaccine responses in identical twins.

Sequenced sample: PBMCs. All receptors derive from a woman aged 18-29 years in good health. Each CDR3 is given without its conserved first and last residue.

TRBV15,ATSSLRGSLSGANVLT
TRBV19,ASIKRGDTEAF
TRBV7-9,ASSPPGQGHGYT
TRBV25-1,ASSAEGTDEQY
TRBV7-9,ASSFLAYTGELF
TRBV9,ASSVGTGMEKLF
TRBV10-3,AISNTETANYGYT
TRBV6-5,ASSYSNAGVAEQY
TRBV5-1,ASSPDSGLAGVYEQY
TRBV14,ASSHWQGGETQY
TRBV4-3,ASSQEFSGNTEAF
TRBV3-1,ASSRDMTSYNEQF
TRBV28,ASNREGISEQF
TRBV24-1,ATSDPGSGRAHEQF